What follows describes a single T cell receptor (beta chain). Assay used: immunoSEQ multiplex PCR; TCRdb lists only in-frame clones, some missing. The repertoire holds some 180,000 clones, with more than 70% as singletons. Germline V gene sequence: CDR1 SGHAT, CDR2 FQNNGV. The CDR3 sequence is 13 residues long. The ends were cut back, 2 bases at V and 5 bases at J, with 9 bases in the middle. This entry belongs to a study of blood T cell repertoires in COVID-19. The receptor was derived from a man in his forties who had recovered from COVID-19. This chain joins TRBV11-2 and TRBJ1-1; D gene ambiguous. Sequenced: PBMCs or T cells enriched from blood (not recorded which). CDR3 residues: CASSLYGNTEAFF. CDR3 nucleotide sequence: TGTGCCAGCAGCTTATACGGGAATACTGAAGCTTTCTTT. Using reference TRBV11-2 and TRBJ1-1 for the parts outside the CDR3, the full variable domain is EAGVAQSPRYKIIEKRQSVAFWCNPISGHATLYWYQQILGQGPKLLIQFQNNGVVDDSQLPKDRFSAERLKGVDSTLKIQPAKLEDSAVYLCASSLYGNTEAFFGQGTRLTVV.